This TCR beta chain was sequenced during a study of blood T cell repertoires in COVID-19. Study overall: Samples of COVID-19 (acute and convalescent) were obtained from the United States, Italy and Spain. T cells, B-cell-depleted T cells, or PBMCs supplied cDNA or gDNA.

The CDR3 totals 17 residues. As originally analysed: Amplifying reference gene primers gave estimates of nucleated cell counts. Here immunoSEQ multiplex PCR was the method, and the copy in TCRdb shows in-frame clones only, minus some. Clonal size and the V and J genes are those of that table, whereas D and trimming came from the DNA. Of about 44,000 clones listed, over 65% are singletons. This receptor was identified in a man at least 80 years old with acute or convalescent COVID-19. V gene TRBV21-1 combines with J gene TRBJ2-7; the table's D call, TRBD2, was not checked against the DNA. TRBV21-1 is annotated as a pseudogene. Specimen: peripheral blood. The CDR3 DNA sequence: TGTGCCAGCCAGAGGACTAGCGGGAAAAGAGGCTCCTACGAGCAGTACTTC. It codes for CASQRTSGKRGSYEQYF.